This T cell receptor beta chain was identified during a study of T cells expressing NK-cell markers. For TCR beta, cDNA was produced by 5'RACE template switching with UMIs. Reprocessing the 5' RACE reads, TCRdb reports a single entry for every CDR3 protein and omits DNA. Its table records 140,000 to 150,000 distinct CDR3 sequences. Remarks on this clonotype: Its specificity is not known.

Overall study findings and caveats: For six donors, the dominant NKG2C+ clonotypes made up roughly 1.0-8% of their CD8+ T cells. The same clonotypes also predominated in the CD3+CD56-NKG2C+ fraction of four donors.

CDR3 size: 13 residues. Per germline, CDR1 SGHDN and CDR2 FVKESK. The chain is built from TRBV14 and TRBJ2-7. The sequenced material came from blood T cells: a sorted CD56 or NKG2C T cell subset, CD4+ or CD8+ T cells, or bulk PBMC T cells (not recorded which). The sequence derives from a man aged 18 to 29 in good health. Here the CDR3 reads CASSQDLGDEQYF.